This T cell receptor beta chain emerged from a study of T-cell reconstitution after alpha-beta-depleted transplantation in children (dated by TCRdb to the mid-2010s). Context from the whole study: The study quantitatively tracked T-cell immune reconstitution after TCRalphabeta/CD19-depleted allogeneic hematopoietic cell transplantation in children using TCR repertoire profiling.

This clonotype was seen ten or more times. Its antigen is unknown. Per-base qualities were not stored, and no clone one base away is much larger. The library came from PCR. TCRdb records Illumina HiSeq 2500 as the sequencer. To normalize quantification of the TCRbeta repertoire, the TCR libraries were built with molecular barcoding that relied on unique molecular identifiers. In-frame beta chains were kept once TCRdb had trimmed the public reads at Q25 with fastp and called clones with MiXCR. Rows with one shared CDR3 protein collapse into an entry with the most common genes and DNA. In all, the sample holds around 400,000 distinct CDR3 sequences, and 20% of those were seen once. The ten largest account for less than 4.5% of the sample. CDR1 and CDR2 are read off the germline V gene (reference sequence) as DFQATT and SNEGSKA. Trimming takes 6 bases from V and 0 bases from J, and the germline ends sit 15 bases apart. The CDR3 numbers 15 residues from cysteine through phenylalanine. The only DNA kept is the CDR3, 45 bases in frame from the first base.

The source material was PBMCs from the stem cell graft donor, sampled from the stem cell graft. This sequence was found in a human donor who donated a stem cell graft to a child with acute myeloid leukemia. Recombination linked TRBV20-1 to TRBJ2-1; no D gene call is confident. The CDR3 region reads CSAPSDFSSYNEQFF. The nucleotides read TGCAGTGCCCCAAGCGACTTTAGCTCCTACAATGAGCAGTTCTTC.